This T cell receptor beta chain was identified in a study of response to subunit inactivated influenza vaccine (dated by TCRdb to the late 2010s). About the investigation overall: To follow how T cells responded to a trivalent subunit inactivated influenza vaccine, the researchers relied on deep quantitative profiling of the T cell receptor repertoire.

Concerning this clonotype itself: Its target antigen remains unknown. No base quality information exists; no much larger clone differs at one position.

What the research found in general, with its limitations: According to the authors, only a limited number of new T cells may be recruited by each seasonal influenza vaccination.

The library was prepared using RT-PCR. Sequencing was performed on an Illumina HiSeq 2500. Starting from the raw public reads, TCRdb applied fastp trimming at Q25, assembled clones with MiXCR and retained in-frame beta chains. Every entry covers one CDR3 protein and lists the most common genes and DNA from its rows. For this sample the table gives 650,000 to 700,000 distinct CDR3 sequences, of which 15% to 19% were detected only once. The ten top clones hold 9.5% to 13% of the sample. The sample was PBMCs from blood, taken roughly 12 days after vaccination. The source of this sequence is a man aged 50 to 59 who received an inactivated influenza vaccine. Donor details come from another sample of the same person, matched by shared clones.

CDR3 loop: CASSLVRDRRAYEQYF. The DNA is as follows: TGTGCCAGCAGCTTAGTAAGGGACAGAAGAGCCTACGAGCAGTACTTC. Recombination connected TRBV7-2 to TRBJ2-7; the junction holds 7 bases that match TRBD1. From V the trimming removes 1 base and from J it removes 2 bases, while the gene matches leave 8 bases of the junction unaccounted for. Sequences SGHTA (CDR1) and FQGNSA (CDR2) are obtained from the germline V gene. Including the terminal cysteine and phenylalanine, the CDR3 comprises 16 residues. Of the read, only the CDR3 DNA is kept; its 48 bases are in frame from base 1.